Listed below are T cell receptor beta chains from one sample, sequenced in a study of T cells after yellow fever vaccination. Using its own MiXCR run on the 5' RACE reads, TCRdb lists one record per CDR3 protein. The sample consists of 50,000 or so distinct CDR3 sequences, about 7.9% of them appearing once. The sample consisted of CD8+ T cells sorted from PBMCs, taken approximately 15 days after the first yellow fever vaccination. Source of these receptors: a man aged 18-30 years who received the YFV17D yellow fever vaccine. The CDR3 runs from the conserved cysteine through the conserved F or W. A D gene is named only where the DNA matches it firmly. Size is stated for part of the rows, as once, few or many counts, or as a class when the clone is expanded.

TRBD1,few,TRBJ2-7,TRBV29-1,17,CSVSPRWGTETSYEQYF,TGCAGCGTCTCTCCCCGATGGGGGACAGAGACTTCCTACGAGCAGTACTTC
NA,many,TRBJ2-3,TRBV5-1,15,CASMLEGPIGDTQYF,TGCGCCAGCATGCTTGAGGGACCCATAGGAGATACGCAGTATTTT
TRBD2,many,TRBJ2-1,TRBV11-2,15,CASSPGTSGGEEQFF,TGTGCCAGCAGCCCCGGCACTAGCGGGGGCGAGGAGCAGTTCTTC
NA,many,TRBJ2-1,TRBV5-6,15,CASSLARELGNEQFF,TGTGCCAGCAGCTTGGCGCGGGAATTGGGCAATGAGCAGTTCTTC
TRBD2,many,TRBJ2-1,TRBV20-1,15,CSARIPGGLYNEQFF,TGCAGTGCTAGGATCCCGGGGGGTCTGTACAATGAGCAGTTCTTC
NA,many,TRBJ2-3,TRBV7-3,14,CASSPWGRPDTQYF,TGTGCCAGCAGTCCTTGGGGCCGCCCAGATACGCAGTATTTT
NA,few,TRBJ2-1,TRBV4-2,14,CAISPGGQHNEQFF,TGTGCCATCAGCCCCGGGGGACAGCACAATGAGCAGTTCTTC
NA,few,TRBJ2-1,TRBV19,13,CASSISGRLGQFF,TGTGCCAGTAGTATTTCGGGGCGCTTAGGGCAGTTCTTC
NA,many,TRBJ2-2,TRBV27,13,CASSFLAPGELFF,TGTGCCAGCAGTTTTTTAGCACCCGGGGAGCTGTTTTTT
NA,many,TRBJ2-6,TRBV6-5,18,CASSYVAGGSSGANVLTF,TGTGCCAGCAGTTACGTTGCAGGGGGGAGCTCTGGGGCCAACGTCCTGACTTTC
NA,NA,TRBJ2-3,TRBV13,16,CASSTQTRDSTDTQYF,TGTGCCAGCAGCACCCAGACTAGGGACAGCACAGATACGCAGTATTTT
TRBD2,many,TRBJ2-3,TRBV10-3,14,CAISAGTSRDTQYF,TGTGCCATCAGTGCCGGGACTAGCCGCGATACGCAGTATTTT
NA,many,TRBJ1-5,TRBV15,15,CATSPQGLDNQPQHF,TGTGCCACCAGCCCACAGGGATTAGACAATCAGCCCCAGCATTTT
TRBD2,many,TRBJ2-1,TRBV12-3/TRBV12-4,16,CASSLGSGGSYNEQFF,TGTGCCAGCAGTTTGGGGAGCGGGGGGAGCTACAATGAGCAGTTCTTC
NA,many,TRBJ1-5,TRBV12-3/TRBV12-4,19,CASSLFGEDGVHSNQPQHF,TGTGCCAGTTCTCTCTTTGGGGAAGATGGAGTCCATAGCAATCAGCCCCAGCATTTT
NA,NA,TRBJ2-1,TRBV5-4,15,CASSLTDSSYNEQFF,TGTGCCAGCAGCTTGACTGACTCTTCCTACAATGAGCAGTTCTTC
NA,many,TRBJ1-2,TRBV9,13,CASGSQATYGYTF,TGTGCCAGCGGTAGTCAGGCAACCTATGGCTACACCTTC
TRBD1,many,TRBJ2-5,TRBV2,13,CASRETGMETQYF,TGTGCCAGCAGGGAGACAGGGATGGAGACCCAGTACTTC
NA,many,TRBJ2-7,TRBV5-1,13,CASSWTVSYEQYF,TGCGCCAGCAGCTGGACTGTCTCCTACGAGCAGTACTTC
NA,many,TRBJ2-3,TRBV6-2/TRBV6-3,14,CASSYADYTDTQYF,TGTGCCAGCAGTTACGCCGACTACACAGATACGCAGTATTTT
TRBD1,many,TRBJ2-7,TRBV27,14,CASSLSTGGLEQYF,TGTGCCAGCAGTTTATCGACAGGGGGGTTGGAGCAGTACTTC
TRBD1,many,TRBJ1-2,TRBV6-1,13,CASRDRVHYGYTF,TGTGCCAGCAGGGACAGGGTTCACTATGGCTACACCTTC
TRBD1,few,TRBJ1-1,TRBV5-4,13,CASSMEGTVLAFF,TGTGCCAGCAGCATGGAGGGGACAGTGCTAGCTTTCTTT
NA,NA,TRBJ2-2,TRBV11-3,14,CASSLGTSLGELFF,TGTGCCAGCAGCTTAGGAACTAGTCTCGGGGAGCTGTTTTTT
TRBD1,many,TRBJ1-5,TRBV9,15,CASSVGGQSNQPQHF,TGTGCCAGCAGCGTAGGGGGACAGAGCAATCAGCCCCAGCATTTT
TRBD1,NA,TRBJ1-6,TRBV30,12,CAHTYQGGPLHF,TGTGCCCACACCTACCAGGGGGGCCCCCTCCACTTT
NA,once,TRBJ2-7,TRBV7-6,14,CASGPQPLYYEQYF,TGTGCCAGCGGCCCACAGCCCCTCTACTACGAGCAGTACTTC
TRBD2,many,TRBJ2-1,TRBV7-3,15,CASSPLAGPVNEQFF,TGTGCCAGCAGCCCGCTAGCGGGGCCAGTCAATGAGCAGTTCTTC
NA,many,TRBJ2-1,TRBV29-1,14,CSVEDRQDHNEQFF,TGCAGCGTTGAAGATCGACAGGACCACAATGAGCAGTTCTTC
TRBD1,many,TRBJ2-5,TRBV5-1,15,CASSTGTEYQETQYF,TGCGCCAGCAGCACCGGGACAGAGTACCAAGAGACCCAGTACTTC
NA,many,TRBJ1-2,TRBV15,15,CATSTLSGGLGGYTF,TGTGCCACCAGCACCCTTAGCGGAGGGTTGGGCGGCTACACCTTC
NA,many,TRBJ2-6,TRBV2,14,CATWHSSGANVLTF,TGTGCCACTTGGCACAGCTCTGGGGCCAACGTCCTGACTTTC
NA,many,TRBJ1-6,TRBV7-9,15,CASSLAQDWETPLHF,TGTGCCAGCAGCTTAGCGCAGGATTGGGAGACACCCCTCCACTTT
NA,many,TRBJ2-3,TRBV12-3/TRBV12-4,13,CASSYSWTDTQYF,TGTGCCAGCAGTTATTCCTGGACAGATACGCAGTATTTT